This record looks at one T cell receptor beta chain sequence and its context. Its target is unknown. The germline CDR1 and CDR2 sequences are WNHNN and SYGVQD (reference sequence). CDR3 length equals 14 residues. V dropped 0 bases and J dropped 5 bases, with 10 bases sitting between them. The data stem from a study of immune cell composition in non-small cell lung cancer. Whole-study findings and limits: Tumour-reactive clones were not shown to match dominant in vivo tumour clones. Tumour TCR-beta clonality showed no significant link to smoking pack-years.

The data were produced by immunoSEQ multiplex PCR, yet TCRdb's version contains in-frame clones alone and is incomplete. The data contain over 4,500 clones, roughly 80% of them seen just once; the ten biggest clones take up 20% to 25%. The material sequenced was lung tumor tissue. The chain recombines TRBV10-1 with TRBJ1-1, with D possibly being TRBD1 (5 bases). This clonotype originated in a human donor with non-small cell lung cancer. CDR3 sequence reads: CASSESGLSTEAFF. CDR3 nucleotide sequence: TGCGCCAGCAGTGAGTCGGGGCTATCAACTGAAGCTTTCTTT.